Shown below are 17 T cell receptor beta chains from a single sample sequenced in a study of T cell repertoires in cytomegalovirus infection. TCRdb redid the calling of the reads with MiXCR, one entry per CDR3 protein. The sample includes 65,000 to 90,000 distinct CDR3 sequences, 3% to 4.5% seen only once; the top ten take 4% to 5.5%. The material sequenced was PBMCs. These TCRs come from a human donor in good health (CMV status not recorded). Some clones in this sample may be carry-over from other donors' samples.

This clonotype was recorded at least ten times. The gene calls are TRBV7-2 and TRBJ2-3, with 9 bases that match TRBD2. After removal of 5 bases from V and 5 bases from J, the junction contained 14 bases not matched to a gene. Germline V gives CDR1 SGHTA, CDR2 FQGNSA. The CDR3 runs to 17 residues. Written as DNA, the CDR3 is TGTGCCAGCAGCGATAAGCGGGGGGCCCGGGTTAGAGATACGCAGTATTTT. It specifies CASSDKRGARVRDTQYF.

In its sample, this clonotype was seen many times. CDR3 protein: CARRGGRYINTQYF. For the CDR3, the DNA is TGTGCCCGACGGGGGGGGCGGTACATAAATACGCAGTATTTT. The chain recombines TRBV7-2 with TRBJ2-3, with 8 bases identical to TRBD2. Losses at the gene ends were 11 bases for V and 7 bases for J; bases not matched to a gene: 14. The CDR3 is 14 residues long. Per the germline V gene, CDR1 is SGHTA and CDR2 is FQGNSA.

This clonotype was recorded at least ten times. CDR3 in DNA: TGCAGCGTTGACTCTAGCGGGTTGTACAATGAGCAGTTCTTC. Amino acid sequence: CSVDSSGLYNEQFF. The rearrangement joins TRBV29-1 to TRBJ2-1; the match to TRBD2 covers 8 bases. The germline V gene encodes CDR1 SQVTM and CDR2 ANQGSEA. The CDR3 totals 14 residues. Germline trimming cut 3 bases from V and 4 bases from J; bases unmatched to any gene: 5.

This clonotype occurred many times. The chain has TRBV7-2 and TRBJ2-7; 7 bases line up with TRBD1. V gave up 5 bases and J gave up 4 bases; unmatched junction bases: 8. CDR3 size: 14 residues. Germline values: CDR1 SGHTA, CDR2 FQGNSA. CDR3 DNA sequence: TGTGCCAGCAGCCCCAGACAGGGAGAGTACGAGCAGTACTTC. It yields the protein CASSPRQGEYEQYF. The whole variable domain, filled in from reference TRBV7-2 and TRBJ2-7, reads GAGVSQSPSNKVTEKGKDVELRCDPISGHTALYWYRQSLGQGLEFLIYFQGNSAPDKSGLPSDRFSAERTGGSVSTLTIQRTQQEDSAVYLCASSPRQGEYEQYFGPGTRLTVT.

The table lists this clonotype with many counts. The chain couples TRBV18 to TRBJ1-1; no reliable D call. Germline CDR1 and CDR2: KGHSH and LQKENI. Between the trimmed V and J ends, which lost 6 bases and 3 bases, there was a span of 5 bases. The length of the CDR3 is 11 residues. CDR3 sequence reads: CASSRDTEAFF. CDR3 DNA: TGTGCCAGCTCTCGGGACACTGAAGCTTTCTTT.

This clonotype was observed many times. The chain carries TRBV6-2 or TRBV6-3 and TRBJ1-1; D is uncertain. Deletions cut 6 bases from V and 4 bases from J, with 18 bases between. Per germline, CDR1 MNHEY and CDR2 SVGEGT. The CDR3 extends over 15 amino acids. The CDR3 sequence is CASRLMTWKSTEAFF. The CDR3 coding sequence is TGTGCCAGCAGGCTGATGACCTGGAAGAGCACTGAAGCTTTCTTT.

The sample holds many counts of this clonotype. The V and J genes are TRBV7-2 and TRBJ2-7, with 12 bases lining up with TRBD2. The trim removed 1 base at V and 1 base at J, leaving 5 bases unmatched. Per germline, CDR1 SGHTA and CDR2 FQGNSA. The CDR3 has 17 residues. The CDR3 is CASSLVSSGGGSYEQYF. The CDR3 DNA follows: TGTGCCAGCAGCTTAGTCTCTAGCGGGGGGGGTTCCTACGAGCAGTACTTC.

The chain couples TRBV2 to TRBJ1-6; weak D call: TRBD1 (5 bases). The V end lost 3 bases, the J end lost 7 bases, and 13 bases lay between the germline ends. CDR3 length: 15 residues. CDR1 and CDR2 from the germline V gene are SNHLY and FYNNEI. In DNA form, the CDR3 reads TGTGCCAGCAGTGAGGAGGGGCTTGGAAATTCACCCCTCCACTTT. Protein sequence: CASSEEGLGNSPLHF.

In its sample, this clonotype was seen many times. The CDR3 DNA sequence: TGTGCCAGCAGCTTAGCGCCAGGGAGGACTAACTATGGCTACACCTTC. Amino acid sequence: CASSLAPGRTNYGYTF. The chain joins TRBV7-2 to TRBJ1-2, with D maybe TRBD1 (5 bases). CDR1 is SGHTA, CDR2 FQGNSA, per germline. The CDR3 has 16 amino acids. Trimming removed 0 bases from V and 0 bases from J, with 11 bases in between.

This clonotype appeared many times. The chain uses TRBV28 and TRBJ2-7, with TRBD1 as a possible D gene (6 bases). Trimming took 5 bases from V and 0 from J, leaving 14 bases between them. The germline V gene has CDR1 MDHEN and CDR2 SYDVKM. The CDR3 consists of 15 residues. CDR3 sequence reads: CASSLYRASSYEQYF. The CDR3 nucleotides are TGTGCCAGCAGTCTATACAGGGCGAGCTCCTACGAGCAGTACTTC.

This clonotype was observed at least ten times. The J gene is TRBJ2-1, the V gene TRBV19; 9 bases fit TRBD2. This CDR3 comprises 15 residues. The V gene end was trimmed by 3 bases and the J gene end by 5 bases; junction bases not matched to a gene: 5. Germline V gene data show CDR1 as LNHDA and CDR2 as SQIVND (reference sequence). DNA for the CDR3: TGTGCCAGTAGTATGGGTCTAGCGGGAAACAATGAGCAGTTCTTC. Residues: CASSMGLAGNNEQFF.

This clonotype was counted ten times or more. The chain is built from TRBV5-6 and TRBJ2-3; D is undetermined. Looked up from germline, CDR1 is SGHDT and CDR2 is YYEEEE. This CDR3 region has 12 residues. The V gene lost 2 bases and the J gene lost 4 bases, with 5 bases spanning the gap. CDR3 sequence: CASSFGPDTQYF. CDR3 bases: TGTGCCAGCAGCTTCGGCCCAGATACGCAGTATTTT.

This clonotype was observed many times. V usage is TRBV30 and J usage is TRBJ1-1; 7 bases agree with TRBD1. The CDR3 sequence is 12 residues long. The trim removed 6 bases at V and 2 bases at J, leaving 3 bases unmatched. Germline CDR1 and CDR2: GTSNPN and SVGIG (reference sequence). The CDR3 protein is CACDRANTEAFF. CDR3 coding DNA: TGTGCCTGTGACAGGGCAAACACTGAAGCTTTCTTT. The variable domain in full, with the rest retrieved from reference TRBV30 and TRBJ1-1, is SQTIHQWPATLVQPVGSPLSLECTVEGTSNPNLYWYRQAAGRGLQLLFYSVGIGQISSEVPQNLSASRPQDRQFILSSKKLLLSDSGFYLCACDRANTEAFFGQGTRLTVV.

There are many counts of this clonotype. This sequence joins TRBV11-2 and TRBJ1-5; perhaps TRBD1 as D (5 bases). Germline loops: CDR1 SGHAT, CDR2 FQNNGV. This CDR3 spans 16 amino acids. Deletions cut 1 base from V and 6 bases from J, with 16 bases between. The CDR3 sequence is CASSLGAVSGGQPQHF. The CDR3 DNA follows: TGTGCCAGCAGCTTAGGGGCGGTGAGCGGGGGTCAGCCCCAGCATTTT.

This clonotype was observed many times. This chain uses TRBV30 with TRBJ2-3; 9 bases are a match to TRBD1. Per germline, CDR1 GTSNPN and CDR2 SVGIG (reference sequence). The CDR3 is made up of 14 amino acids. The V gene end was trimmed by 4 bases and the J gene end by 3 bases; junction bases not matched to a gene: 5. DNA for the CDR3: TGTGCCTGGATCGGAGACAGGGGGACAGATACGCAGTATTTT. Protein: CAWIGDRGTDTQYF.

In its sample, this clonotype was seen many times. This chain uses TRBV7-6 with TRBJ1-1; D unclear. Germline V gene data show CDR1 as SGHVS and CDR2 as FNYEAQ. The V gene lost 5 bases and the J gene lost 8 bases, with 9 bases spanning the gap. The CDR3 length is 11 residues. CDR3 in amino acids: CASSPGGEAFF. The CDR3 DNA reads TGTGCCAGCAGCCCCGGCGGGGAAGCTTTCTTT.

About this clonotype itself: A read error may explain this, as a much larger clone is one base away. This CDR3 reads CASSTIPGQGNTEAFF. As DNA, the CDR3 is TGTGCCAGCAGCACGATACCGGGACAGGGGAACACTGAAGCTTTCTTT. The V and J genes are TRBV27 and TRBJ1-1; TRBD1 aligns across 9 bases. The CDR3 loop spans 16 amino acids. V was pared by 6 bases and J by 1 base, with 9 bases of the junction left unmatched. Germline V gives CDR1 MNHEY, CDR2 SMNVEV (reference sequence).